Listed here are 21 T cell receptor beta chains from one sample, sequenced in a study of shared clonotypes between healthy human individuals. Assay: immunoSEQ multiplex PCR; the TCRdb copy retains only in-frame clones and omits some. This sample carries about 2 million clones, about 95% of them seen once, and the ten largest clones take around 1.1%. Positive CCR7 selection of CD45RO-negative cells yielded the naive CD8 cells, and terminally differentiated effector memory CD45RA+ cells were excluded. Sequences were obtained from naive CD8+ T cells sorted from blood. Every receptor here comes from a man aged 18 to 30 in good health.

This chain joins TRBV29-1 and TRBJ1-3, with 7 positions matching TRBD1. The CDR3 is 13 amino acids. The germline gives CDR1 SQVTM, CDR2 ANQGSEA. V was clipped by 6 bases and J by 2 bases; unmatched bases: 4. The CDR3 loop reads CSVLTGTGNTIYF. The DNA for the CDR3 is TGCAGCGTCCTGACAGGGACTGGAAACACCATATATTTT.

In this sample, this clone turned up once. The sample contains more than one DNA sequence encoding this CDR3. V usage is TRBV6-5 and J usage is TRBJ1-1, with D possibly matching TRBD1 (6 bases). V lost 6 bases and J lost 4, with 12 bases in between. The CDR3 is 13 amino acids. Germline V gives CDR1 MNHEY, CDR2 SVGAGI. The CDR3 sequence: CASRIQGSTEAFF. CDR3 in DNA: TGTGCCAGCAGAATACAGGGAAGCACTGAAGCTTTCTTT.

V is TRBV19 and J is TRBJ1-5, with 8 bases fitting TRBD1. The CDR3 totals 16 residues. The junction had 16 bases not matched to a gene; V was cut back by 6 bases and J by 9 bases. CDR1 and CDR2 from the germline V gene are LNHDA and SQIVND (reference sequence). CDR3 region: CASRAEGTGAKSPQHF. In DNA form, the CDR3 reads TGTGCCAGTAGGGCGGAGGGGACAGGAGCTAAGTCGCCCCAGCATTTT.

In this sample, this clone turned up once. The chain uses TRBV4-1 and TRBJ2-5; weak D call: TRBD2 (6 bases). CDR3 length: 15 residues. Germline lookup yields CDR1 MGHRA and CDR2 YSYEKL. Trimming removed 0 bases from V and 5 bases from J, with 13 bases in between. Here the CDR3 reads CASSQEASEAETQYF. CDR3 coding DNA: TGCGCCAGCAGCCAAGAGGCTAGCGAGGCCGAGACCCAGTACTTC.

The chain joins TRBV18 to TRBJ1-2; D uncertain. Germline loops: CDR1 KGHSH, CDR2 LQKENI. The V end lost 2 bases, the J end lost 2 bases, and 9 bases lay between the germline ends. This CDR3 has 14 amino acids. Here the CDR3 DNA reads TGTGCCAGCTCACCAGAGGGATCGAACTATGGCTACACCTTC. Encoded protein: CASSPEGSNYGYTF. Drawing the rest from reference TRBV18 and TRBJ1-2, the complete variable domain is NAGVMQNPRHLVRRRGQEARLRCSPMKGHSHVYWYRQLPEEGLKFMVYLQKENIIDESGMPKERFSAEFPKEGPSILRIQQVVRGDSAAYFCASSPEGSNYGYTFGSGTRLTVV.

This chain connects TRBV7-8 to TRBJ1-1; no definite D call. The CDR3 length is 14 residues. Trimming cost V 7 bases and J 6 bases, with 18 bases left between them. Germline V gene sequence: CDR1 SGHVS, CDR2 FQNEAQ. CDR3 residues: CASTKTGGYAEAFF. For the CDR3, the DNA is TGTGCCAGCACCAAAACCGGCGGGTACGCTGAAGCTTTCTTT.

The chain has TRBV5-6 and TRBJ2-7; D ambiguous. There are 14 residues in the CDR3. Germline lookup yields CDR1 SGHDT and CDR2 YYEEEE. Trimming stripped 4 bases from V and 6 bases from J, with 17 bases between. As DNA, the CDR3 is TGTGCCAGCAGCGCATGGAGTGTCGGTCTCGAGCAGTACTTC. This sequence encodes CASSAWSVGLEQYF.

This clone was picked up one time. The chain links TRBV11-3 to TRBJ2-1; a possible D gene is TRBD1 (6 bases). The CDR3 runs to 13 residues. The V end was cut by 3 bases, the J end by 5 bases, with 8 bases between. CDR1 SGHNT and CDR2 YENEEA come from the germline V gene. CDR3 in DNA: TGTGCCAGCAGCTTGGACAGCGACAATGAGCAGTTCTTC. This translates into CASSLDSDNEQFF.

The rearrangement uses TRBV7-9 and TRBJ1-3; TRBD1 matches 7 bases. CDR3 length equals 14 residues. V lost 5 bases, J lost 4 bases, and 5 bases stayed unmatched. The V gene's germline CDR1 is SEHNR and CDR2 FQNEAQ (reference sequence). The CDR3 here is CASSPPTGGNTIYF. Written as DNA, the CDR3 is TGTGCCAGCAGCCCACCGACAGGGGGAAACACCATATATTTT.

This chain connects TRBV7-9 to TRBJ2-7, with D possibly matching TRBD1 (5 bases). The germline CDR1 and CDR2 sequences are SEHNR and FQNEAQ (reference sequence). V was shortened by 1 base and J by 4 bases, with 14 bases between the two germline ends. The CDR3 totals 15 residues. Written as DNA, the CDR3 is TGTGCCAGCAGCTTAGTTCCCAGGGCCCCATACGAGCAGTACTTC. Amino acid sequence: CASSLVPRAPYEQYF.

This clone was seen only once. The chain recombines TRBV4-3 with TRBJ2-1; 14 nucleotides align to TRBD2. Trimming took 4 bases from V and 14 from J; bases not matched to a gene: 4. CDR1 LGHNA and CDR2 YSLEER come from the germline V gene. The CDR3 is made up of 13 amino acids. This CDR3 reads CASSLGLAGEEFF. The DNA for the CDR3 is TGCGCCAGCAGCCTGGGACTAGCGGGAGAGGAGTTCTTC.

J is TRBJ2-4 and V is TRBV29-1; 8 bases fit TRBD1. V lost 3 bases to trimming and J lost 12 bases; unmatched junction nucleotides: 13. Germline CDR1 is SQVTM and CDR2 is ANQGSEA. The CDR3 consists of 14 residues. The CDR3 sequence is CSVDSGETGDTQYF. Written as DNA, the CDR3 is TGCAGCGTTGATAGTGGAGAGACAGGGGATACTCAGTACTTC.

This clone was detected only a few times. The chain carries TRBV9 and TRBJ1-5; D gene ambiguous. V gave up 0 bases and J gave up 0 bases, with 4 bases separating them. The CDR3 has 14 residues. The germline V gene has CDR1 SGDLS and CDR2 YYNGEE. The CDR3 region has the DNA TGTGCCAGCAGCGTAGGGGCTAGCAATCAGCCCCAGCATTTT. Protein: CASSVGASNQPQHF.

The chain employs TRBV10-2 and TRBJ2-5; 10 nucleotides match TRBD1. The CDR3 is 15 amino acids. Germline loops: CDR1 WSHSY, CDR2 SAAADI. The V and J ends lost 1 base and 3 bases, in that order; junction bases with no gene match: 2. The CDR3 DNA sequence: TGCGCCAGCAGTGAGTGGGACAGGGGCGAAGAGACCCAGTACTTC. Translated: CASSEWDRGEETQYF.

The chain couples TRBV5-6 to TRBJ2-7; TRBD1 agrees at 7 bases. Germline trimming cut 6 bases from V and 4 bases from J; bases unmatched to any gene: 7. The CDR3 length is 13 residues. Germline V gives CDR1 SGHDT, CDR2 YYEEEE. This CDR3 is CASMVAGGYEQYF. In nucleotides, the CDR3 is TGTGCCAGCATGGTGGCAGGGGGATACGAGCAGTACTTC.

The rearrangement uses TRBV11-2 and TRBJ1-5; D is unclear. Deletions cut 5 bases from V and 6 bases from J, with 17 bases between. The germline V gene encodes CDR1 SGHAT and CDR2 FQNNGV. The CDR3 covers 15 residues. The CDR3 DNA reads as TGTGCCAGCAGCAAAGGGAGGGAGGGAAGTCAGCCCCAGCATTTT. It encodes CASSKGREGSQPQHF.

About this clone itself: Other DNA variants within this sample encode the same CDR3. The chain is built from TRBV9 and TRBJ2-5; 8 bases are shared with TRBD2. The CDR3 sequence is 12 residues long. V trimming: 5 bases; J trimming: 4 bases; junction bases outside the gene matches: 1. Germline-derived CDR1 and CDR2 are SGDLS and YYNGEE. CDR3 sequence: CASSAGGETQYF. DNA for the CDR3: TGTGCCAGCAGTGCGGGGGGAGAGACCCAGTACTTC.

The V call is TRBV6-5, the J call TRBJ2-7; 8 bases align to TRBD2. Germline V lookup: CDR1 MNHEY, CDR2 SVGAGI. Trimming took 2 bases from V and 2 from J; bases not matched to a gene: 8. The CDR3 loop spans 16 amino acids. The CDR3 is CASSYLQRETPYEQYF. CDR3 DNA sequence: TGTGCCAGCAGTTACCTCCAGCGGGAGACCCCCTACGAGCAGTACTTC.

The V call is TRBV7-2, the J call TRBJ1-4, with a possible D match to TRBD1 (6 bases). CDR1 and CDR2 (germline): SGHTA, FQGNSA. V was trimmed by 2 bases and J by 2 bases, leaving 6 bases between them. This CDR3 comprises 14 residues. CDR3 sequence: CASSLQGTNEKLFF. The CDR3 nucleotides are TGTGCCAGCAGCTTACAGGGGACTAATGAAAAACTGTTTTTT.

The genes are TRBV7-6 and TRBJ2-5, with no clear D. This CDR3 region has 15 residues. Deletions cut 0 bases from V and 1 base from J, with 9 bases between. From germline, CDR1 is SGHVS and CDR2 FNYEAQ. CDR3 amino acids: CASSLALTAQETQYF. As DNA, the CDR3 is TGTGCCAGCAGCTTAGCGCTAACGGCCCAAGAGACCCAGTACTTC.

The V and J genes are TRBV9 and TRBJ2-3; 7 bases match TRBD1. Germline-derived CDR1 and CDR2 are SGDLS and YYNGEE. The CDR3 totals 19 residues. J gave up 1 base and V 4 bases, and 18 bases lay outside the gene matches. The DNA for the CDR3 is TGTGCCAGCAGCCACCCCCGGGACAGCCCGGAAAGCCGCACAGATACGCAGTATTTT. This gives the protein CASSHPRDSPESRTDTQYF. The variable domain in full, completed from reference TRBV9 and TRBJ2-3, reads DSGVTQTPKHLITATGQRVTLRCSPRSGDLSVYWYQQSLDQGLQFLIQYYNGEERAKGNILERFSAQQFPDLHSELNLSSLELGDSALYFCASSHPRDSPESRTDTQYFGPGTRLTVL.